The T cell receptor beta chain described here comes from a study of cytomegalovirus exposure and HLA in healthy donors. About this clone itself: Its antigen remains unidentified.

Overall study results and limits: Among immune exposure information, only CMV serostatus was available. Excluded were some V segments that proved indistinguishable, including TRBV6-2 and TRBV6-3. DRB1 had the most TCR associations and HLA-C the fewest, a later analysis found, with rates varying by HLA locus.

The germline CDR1 and CDR2 sequences are SGHKS and YYEKEE (reference sequence). The CDR3 loop spans 13 amino acids. V was shortened by 3 bases and J by 4 bases, with 9 bases between the two germline ends. Both 60 Vbeta primers and 13 Jbeta primers went into the PCR. Repertoires were generated with immunoSEQ multiplex PCR, while TCRdb's copy carries only in-frame clones and drops some. This sample has 150,000 or so clones, with less than 90% found just once. The V and J genes are TRBV5-5 and TRBJ2-3; no firm D call. The sequence was collected from a woman between 50 and 59 years old in good health and CMV-seropositive. The sample consisted of PBMCs. CDR3 bases: TGTGCCAGCAGCTCCCCTGGCTCAGATACGCAGTATTTT. This translates into CASSSPGSDTQYF.